This T cell receptor beta chain was sequenced during a study of cytomegalovirus exposure and HLA in healthy donors. This CDR3 is built from 14 residues. Germline assignment: CDR1 SGHTA and CDR2 FQGTGA. V lost 5 bases and J lost 1; bases outside the gene matches: 1. PCR was performed using 60 Vbeta and 13 Jbeta primers. TCRdb's copy holds only in-frame clones and misses some; the assay was immunoSEQ multiplex PCR. The sample has over 150,000 clones, around 82% seen once. This receptor was identified in a woman in her 50s in good health and CMV-seropositive. V is TRBV7-3 and J is TRBJ2-2; 7 bases map to TRBD1. The material sequenced was PBMCs. The CDR3 protein is CASSRTGNTGELFF. The CDR3, as DNA: TGTGCCAGCAGCCGGACAGGGAACACCGGGGAGCTGTTTTTT.